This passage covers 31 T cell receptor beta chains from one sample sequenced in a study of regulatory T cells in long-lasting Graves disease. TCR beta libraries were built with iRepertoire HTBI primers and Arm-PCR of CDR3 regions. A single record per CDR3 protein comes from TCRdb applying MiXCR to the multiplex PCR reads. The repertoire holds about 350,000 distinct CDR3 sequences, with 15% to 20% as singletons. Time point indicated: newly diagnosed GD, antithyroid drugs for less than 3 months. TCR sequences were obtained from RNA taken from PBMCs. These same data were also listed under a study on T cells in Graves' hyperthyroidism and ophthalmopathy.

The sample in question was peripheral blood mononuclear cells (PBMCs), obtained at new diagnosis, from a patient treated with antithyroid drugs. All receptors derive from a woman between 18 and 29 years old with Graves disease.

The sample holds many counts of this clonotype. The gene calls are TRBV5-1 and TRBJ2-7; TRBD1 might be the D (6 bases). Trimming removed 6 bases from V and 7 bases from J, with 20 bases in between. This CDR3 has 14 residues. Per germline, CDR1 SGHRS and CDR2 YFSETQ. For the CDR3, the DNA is TGCGCCAGCACCCCCCAACAGGGTTTTGGGGAGCAGTACTTC. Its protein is CASTPQQGFGEQYF.

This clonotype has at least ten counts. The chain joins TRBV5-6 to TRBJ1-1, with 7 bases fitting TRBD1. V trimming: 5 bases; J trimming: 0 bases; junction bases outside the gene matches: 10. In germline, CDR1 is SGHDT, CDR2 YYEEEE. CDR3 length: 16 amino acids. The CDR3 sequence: CASRPTGIGMNTEAFF. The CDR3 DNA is TGTGCCAGCAGACCGACAGGGATTGGTATGAACACTGAAGCTTTCTTT.

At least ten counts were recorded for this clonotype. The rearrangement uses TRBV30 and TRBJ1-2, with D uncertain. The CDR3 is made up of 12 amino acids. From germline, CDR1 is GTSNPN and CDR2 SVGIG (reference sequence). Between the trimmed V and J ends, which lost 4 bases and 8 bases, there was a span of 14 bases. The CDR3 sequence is CAWTLDLGGYTF. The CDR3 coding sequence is TGTGCCTGGACCCTTGACCTTGGGGGCTACACCTTC.

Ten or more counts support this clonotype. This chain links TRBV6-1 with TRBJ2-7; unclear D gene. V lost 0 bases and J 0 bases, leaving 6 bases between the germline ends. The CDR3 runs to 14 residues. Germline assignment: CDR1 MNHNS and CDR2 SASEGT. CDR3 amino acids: CASSEAFGSYEQYF. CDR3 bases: TGTGCCAGCAGTGAAGCCTTCGGCTCCTACGAGCAGTACTTC.

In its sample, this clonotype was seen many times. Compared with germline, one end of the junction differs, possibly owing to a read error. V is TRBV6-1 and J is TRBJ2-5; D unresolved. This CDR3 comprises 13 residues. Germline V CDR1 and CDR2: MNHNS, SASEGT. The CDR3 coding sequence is TGTGCCAGCCGTGATCCTGGTGGAGAGACCCAGTACTTC. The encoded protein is CASRDPGGETQYF.

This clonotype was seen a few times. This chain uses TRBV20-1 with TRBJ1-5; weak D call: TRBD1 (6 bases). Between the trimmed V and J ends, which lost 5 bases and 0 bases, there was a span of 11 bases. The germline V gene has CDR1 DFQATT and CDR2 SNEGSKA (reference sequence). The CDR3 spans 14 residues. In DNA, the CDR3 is TGCAGTGCTGGACAGATTTATAGCAATCAGCCCCAGCATTTT. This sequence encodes CSAGQIYSNQPQHF.

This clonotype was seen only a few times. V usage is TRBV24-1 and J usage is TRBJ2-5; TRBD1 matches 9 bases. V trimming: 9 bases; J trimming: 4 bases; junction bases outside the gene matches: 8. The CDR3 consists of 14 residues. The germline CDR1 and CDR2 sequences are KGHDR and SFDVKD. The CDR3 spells CATATGQGIETQYF. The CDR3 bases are TGTGCCACCGCTACCGGACAGGGGATAGAGACCCAGTACTTC.

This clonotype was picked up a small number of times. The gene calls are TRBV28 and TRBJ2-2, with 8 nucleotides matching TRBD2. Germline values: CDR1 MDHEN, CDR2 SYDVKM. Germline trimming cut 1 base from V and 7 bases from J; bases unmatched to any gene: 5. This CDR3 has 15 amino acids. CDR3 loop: CASSLLGREVGELFF. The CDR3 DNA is TGTGCCAGCAGTTTATTAGGGCGGGAGGTCGGGGAGCTGTTTTTT. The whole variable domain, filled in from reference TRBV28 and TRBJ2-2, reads DVKVTQSSRYLVKRTGEKVFLECVQDMDHENMFWYRQDPGLGLRLIYFSYDVKMKEKGDIPEGYSVSREKKERFSLILESASTNQTSMYLCASSLLGREVGELFFGEGSRLTVL.

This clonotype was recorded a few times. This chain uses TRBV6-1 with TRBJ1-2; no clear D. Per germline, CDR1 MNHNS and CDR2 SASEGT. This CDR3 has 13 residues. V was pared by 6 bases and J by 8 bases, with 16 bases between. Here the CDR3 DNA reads TGTGCCAGCAGCCCCCGAGACCTCTGGGGCTACACCTTC. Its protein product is CASSPRDLWGYTF.

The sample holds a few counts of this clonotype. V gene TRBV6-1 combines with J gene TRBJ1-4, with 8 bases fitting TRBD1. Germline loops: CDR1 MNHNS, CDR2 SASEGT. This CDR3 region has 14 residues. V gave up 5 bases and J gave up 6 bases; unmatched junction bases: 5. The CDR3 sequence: CASSPRTGYEKLFF. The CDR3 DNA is TGTGCCAGCAGTCCGCGGACAGGGTATGAAAAACTGTTTTTT.

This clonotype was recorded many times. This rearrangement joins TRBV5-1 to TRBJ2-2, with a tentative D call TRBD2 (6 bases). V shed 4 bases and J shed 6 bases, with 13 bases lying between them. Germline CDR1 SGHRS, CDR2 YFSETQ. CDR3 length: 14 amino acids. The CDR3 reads CASSDITGAGELFF. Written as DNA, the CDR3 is TGCGCCAGCAGCGACATAACGGGGGCCGGGGAGCTGTTTTTT.

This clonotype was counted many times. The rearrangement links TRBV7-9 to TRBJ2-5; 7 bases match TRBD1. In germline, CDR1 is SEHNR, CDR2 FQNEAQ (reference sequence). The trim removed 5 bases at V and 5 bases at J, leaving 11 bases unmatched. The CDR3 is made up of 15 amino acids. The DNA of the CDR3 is TGTGCCAGCAGCGTAAGACGACAGGGCCGGGAGACCCAGTACTTC. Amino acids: CASSVRRQGRETQYF. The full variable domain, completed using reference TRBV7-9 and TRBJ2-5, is DTGVSQNPRHKITKRGQNVTFRCDPISEHNRLYWYRQTLGQGPEFLTYFQNEAQLEKSRLLSDRFSAERPKGSFSTLEIQRTEQGDSAMYLCASSVRRQGRETQYFGPGTRLLVL.

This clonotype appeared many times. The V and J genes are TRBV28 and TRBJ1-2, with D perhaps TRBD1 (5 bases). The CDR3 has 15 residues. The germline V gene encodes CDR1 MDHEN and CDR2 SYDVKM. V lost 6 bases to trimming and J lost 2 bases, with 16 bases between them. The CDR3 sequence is CASRTVWGFNYGYTF. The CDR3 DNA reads TGTGCCAGCAGGACCGTATGGGGCTTCAACTATGGCTACACCTTC.

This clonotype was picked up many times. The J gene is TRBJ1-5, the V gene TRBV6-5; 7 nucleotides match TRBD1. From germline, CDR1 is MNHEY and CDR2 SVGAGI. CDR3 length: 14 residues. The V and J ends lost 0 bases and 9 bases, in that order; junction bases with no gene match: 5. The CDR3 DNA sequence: TGTGCCAGCAGTTACTCGAGGGGGCCCCGGCCCCAGCATTTT. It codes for CASSYSRGPRPQHF.

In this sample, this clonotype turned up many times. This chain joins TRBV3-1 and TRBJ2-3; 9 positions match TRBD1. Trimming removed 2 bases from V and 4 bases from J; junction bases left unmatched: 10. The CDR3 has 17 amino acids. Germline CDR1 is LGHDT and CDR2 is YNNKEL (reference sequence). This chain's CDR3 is CASSQKAGTGYADTQYF. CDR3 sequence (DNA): TGTGCCAGCAGCCAAAAGGCCGGGACAGGGTACGCAGATACGCAGTATTTT.

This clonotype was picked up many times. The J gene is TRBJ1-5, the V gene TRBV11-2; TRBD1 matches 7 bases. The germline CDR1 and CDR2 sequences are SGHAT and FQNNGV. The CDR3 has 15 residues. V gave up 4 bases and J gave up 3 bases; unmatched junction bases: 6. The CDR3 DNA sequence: TGTGCCAGCAGCTCCCACAGGGGAAACAATCAGCCCCAGCATTTT. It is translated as CASSSHRGNNQPQHF.

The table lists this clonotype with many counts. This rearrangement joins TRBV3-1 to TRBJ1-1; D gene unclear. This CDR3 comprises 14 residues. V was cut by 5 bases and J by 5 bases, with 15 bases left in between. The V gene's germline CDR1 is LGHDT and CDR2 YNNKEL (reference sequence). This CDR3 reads CASSGLGGETEAFF. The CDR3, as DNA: TGTGCCAGCAGCGGACTGGGTGGGGAAACTGAAGCTTTCTTT.

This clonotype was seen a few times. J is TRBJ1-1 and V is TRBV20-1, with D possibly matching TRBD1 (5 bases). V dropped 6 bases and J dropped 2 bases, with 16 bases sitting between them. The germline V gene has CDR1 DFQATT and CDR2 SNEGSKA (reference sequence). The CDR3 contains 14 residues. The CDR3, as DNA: TGCAGTGCCCCACGAAGGGGATTAAACACTGAAGCTTTCTTT. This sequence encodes CSAPRRGLNTEAFF.

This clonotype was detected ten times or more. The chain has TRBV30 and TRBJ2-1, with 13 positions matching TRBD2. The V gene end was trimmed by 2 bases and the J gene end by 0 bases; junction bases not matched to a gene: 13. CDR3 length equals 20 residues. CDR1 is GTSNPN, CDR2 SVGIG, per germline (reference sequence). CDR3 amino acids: CAWSLSRTSGSGRSYNEQFF. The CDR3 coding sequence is TGTGCCTGGAGTCTAAGCCGGACTAGCGGGAGTGGTCGCTCCTACAATGAGCAGTTCTTC.

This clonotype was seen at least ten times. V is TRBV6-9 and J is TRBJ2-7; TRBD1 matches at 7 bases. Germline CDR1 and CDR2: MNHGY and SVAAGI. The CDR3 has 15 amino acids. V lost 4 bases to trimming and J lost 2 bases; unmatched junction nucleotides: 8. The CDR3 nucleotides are TGTGCCAGCAGTTCCTCCCCGGACAGGCCCTACGAGCAGTACTTC. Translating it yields CASSSSPDRPYEQYF.

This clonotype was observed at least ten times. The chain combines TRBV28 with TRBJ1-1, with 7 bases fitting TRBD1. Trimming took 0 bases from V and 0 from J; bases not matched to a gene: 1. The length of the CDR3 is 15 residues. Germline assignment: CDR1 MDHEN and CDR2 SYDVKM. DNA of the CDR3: TGTGCCAGCAGTTTATGGGGACAGTTGAACACTGAAGCTTTCTTT. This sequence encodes CASSLWGQLNTEAFF.

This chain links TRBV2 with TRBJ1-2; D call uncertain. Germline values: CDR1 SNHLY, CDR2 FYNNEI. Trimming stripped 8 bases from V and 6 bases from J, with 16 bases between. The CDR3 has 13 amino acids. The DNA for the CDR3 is TGTGCCAGCTTCGAGGCCCCTCTCGATGGCTACACCTTC. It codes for CASFEAPLDGYTF. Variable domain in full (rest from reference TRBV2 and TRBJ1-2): EPEVTQTPSHQVTQMGQEVILRCVPISNHLYFYWYRQILGQKVEFLVSFYNNEISEKSEIFDDQFSVERPDGSNFTLKIRSTKLEDSAMYFCASFEAPLDGYTFGSGTRLTVV.

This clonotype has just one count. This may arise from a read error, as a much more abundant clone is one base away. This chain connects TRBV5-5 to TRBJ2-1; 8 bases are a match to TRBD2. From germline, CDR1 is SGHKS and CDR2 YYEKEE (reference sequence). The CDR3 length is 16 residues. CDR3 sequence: CASSLRVAGLYNEQFF. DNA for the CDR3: TGCGCCAGCAGCTTGCGGGTAGCGGGGCTCTACAATGAGCAGTTCTTC.

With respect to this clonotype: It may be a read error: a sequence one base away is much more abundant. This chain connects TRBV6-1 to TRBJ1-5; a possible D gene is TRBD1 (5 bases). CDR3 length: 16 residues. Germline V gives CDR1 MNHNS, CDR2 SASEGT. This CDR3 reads CASSPLGGVSNRPQHF. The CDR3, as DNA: TGTGCCAGCAGTCCCCTGGGGGGAGTTAGCAATCGGCCCCAGCATTTT.

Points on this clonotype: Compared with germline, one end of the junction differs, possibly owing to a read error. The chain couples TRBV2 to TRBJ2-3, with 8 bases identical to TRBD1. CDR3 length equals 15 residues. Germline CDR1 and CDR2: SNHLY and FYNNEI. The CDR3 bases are TGCGCCAGCAGCCAATTTAACACAGGGGGGGATACGCAGTATTTT. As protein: CASSQFNTGGDTQYF.

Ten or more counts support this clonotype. The CDR3 DNA is TGCGCCAGCAGTGTGGGGGGCGATGAGCAGTTCTTC. Protein: CASSVGGDEQFF. The V and J genes are TRBV10-1 and TRBJ2-1, with D perhaps matching TRBD1 or TRBD2 (6 bases each). Trimming cost V 4 bases and J 8 bases, with 9 bases left between them. Germline V gene data show CDR1 as WNHNN and CDR2 as SYGVQD (reference sequence). The CDR3 covers 12 residues.

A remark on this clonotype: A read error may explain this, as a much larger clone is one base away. In DNA form, the CDR3 reads TGTGCCTGGAGTGCAGGTTACGGCAGGTCTTATGGCTACACCTTC. This translates into CAWSAGYGRSYGYTF. V usage is TRBV30 and J usage is TRBJ1-2; no definite D call. The CDR3 sequence is 15 residues long. The germline V gene has CDR1 GTSNPN and CDR2 SVGIG (reference sequence). Between the trimmed V and J ends, which lost 1 base and 5 bases, there was a span of 17 bases. Complete variable domain (other parts from reference TRBV30 and TRBJ1-2): SQTIHQWPATLVQPVGSPLSLECTVEGTSNPNLYWYRQAAGRGLQLLFYSVGIGQISSEVPQNLSASRPQDRQFILSSKKLLLSDSGFYLCAWSAGYGRSYGYTFGSGTRLTVV.

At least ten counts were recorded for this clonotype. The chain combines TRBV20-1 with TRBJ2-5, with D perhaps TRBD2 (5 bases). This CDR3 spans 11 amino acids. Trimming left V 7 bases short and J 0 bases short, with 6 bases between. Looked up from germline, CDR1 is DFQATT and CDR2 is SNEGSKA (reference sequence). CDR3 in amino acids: CSGGYQETQYF. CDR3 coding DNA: TGCAGTGGAGGGTACCAAGAGACCCAGTACTTC.

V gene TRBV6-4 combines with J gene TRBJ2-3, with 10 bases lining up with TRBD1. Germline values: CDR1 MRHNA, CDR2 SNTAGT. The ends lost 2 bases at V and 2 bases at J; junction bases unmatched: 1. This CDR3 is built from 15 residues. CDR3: CASSDGTGDTDTQYF. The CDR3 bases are TGTGCCAGCAGTGACGGGACAGGGGACACAGATACGCAGTATTTT.

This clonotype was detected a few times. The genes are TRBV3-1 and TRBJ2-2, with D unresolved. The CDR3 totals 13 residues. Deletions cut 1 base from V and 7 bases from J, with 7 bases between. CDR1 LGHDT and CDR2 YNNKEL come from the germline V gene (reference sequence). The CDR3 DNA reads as TGTGCCAGCAGCCAAGGGCAGATCGGGGAGCTGTTTTTT. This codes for CASSQGQIGELFF.

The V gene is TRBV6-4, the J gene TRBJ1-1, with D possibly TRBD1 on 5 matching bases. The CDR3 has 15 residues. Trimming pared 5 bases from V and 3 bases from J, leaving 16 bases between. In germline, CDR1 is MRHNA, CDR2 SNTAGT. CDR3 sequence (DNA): TGTGCCAGCAGTTACGGGGGACGCGTTGACACTGAAGCTTTCTTT. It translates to CASSYGGRVDTEAFF.